This T cell receptor (beta chain) was identified in a study of regulatory T cells in long-lasting Graves disease. Combining iRepertoire HTBI primers with Arm-PCR of CDR3 regions, the authors built TCR beta libraries. TCRdb processed the multiplex PCR reads anew with MiXCR; each CDR3 protein has one entry. The table has about 360,000 distinct CDR3 sequences, about 16% seen once. This clonotype was picked up many times. The length of the CDR3 is 16 residues. V gave up 0 bases and J gave up 0 bases; unmatched junction bases: 1. Germline V lookup: CDR1 KGHSH, CDR2 LQKENI. Described time point: newly diagnosed GD, antithyroid drugs for less than 3 months. Making the TCR library involved RNA that had been extracted from PBMCs. These data were also reused for a study on T cells in Graves' hyperthyroidism and ophthalmopathy.

Sequenced here: peripheral blood mononuclear cells (PBMCs), sampled at new diagnosis, from a patient treated with antithyroid drugs. The TCR was taken from a woman between 18 and 29 years old with Graves disease. The chain uses TRBV18 and TRBJ1-1; 10 bases map to TRBD1. In nucleotides, the CDR3 is TGTGCCAGCTCACCACCAGGGACAGGGGTGAACACTGAAGCTTTCTTT. Its protein is CASSPPGTGVNTEAFF.